This TCR beta chain appears in the sequencing data of a study of blood T cell repertoires in COVID-19. Only in-frame clones appear in the TCRdb table, and some are missing; sequencing was by immunoSEQ multiplex PCR. Here the sample spans about 300,000 clones, 86% being singletons. Germline V lookup: CDR1 LNHDA, CDR2 SQIVND (reference sequence). CDR3 size: 15 residues. Trimming shortened V by 5 bases and J by 0 bases, and 10 bases separated the two germline ends. This TCR was recovered from a woman aged 50 to 60 with acute or convalescent COVID-19. The rearrangement links TRBV19 to TRBJ1-4, with D uncertain. Sequencing used peripheral blood. CDR3 coding DNA: TGTGCCAGTAGTCTTCTCACTGCAACTAATGAAAAACTGTTTTTT. Protein product: CASSLLTATNEKLFF.